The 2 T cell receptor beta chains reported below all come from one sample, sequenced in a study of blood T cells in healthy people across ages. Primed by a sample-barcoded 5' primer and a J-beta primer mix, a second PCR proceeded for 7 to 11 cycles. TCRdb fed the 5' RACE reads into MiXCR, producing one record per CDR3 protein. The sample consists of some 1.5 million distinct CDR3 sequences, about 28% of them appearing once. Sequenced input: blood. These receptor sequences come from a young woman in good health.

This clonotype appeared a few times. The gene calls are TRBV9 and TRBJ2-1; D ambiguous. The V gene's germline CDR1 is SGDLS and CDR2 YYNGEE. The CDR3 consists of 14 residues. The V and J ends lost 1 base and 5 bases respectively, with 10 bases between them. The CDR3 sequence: CASSVRTSDNEQFF. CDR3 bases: TGTGCCAGCAGCGTACGCACTTCAGACAATGAGCAGTTCTTC.

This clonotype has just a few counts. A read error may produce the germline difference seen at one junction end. The CDR3 DNA sequence: TGCAGGGCTATACAGGGACAAGAGACCCAGTACTTC. It is translated as CRAIQGQETQYF. The rearrangement joins TRBV20-1 to TRBJ2-5; possibly TRBD1 for D (6 bases). This CDR3 has 12 amino acids. Germline CDR1 reads DFQATT; CDR2 reads SNEGSKA (reference sequence).